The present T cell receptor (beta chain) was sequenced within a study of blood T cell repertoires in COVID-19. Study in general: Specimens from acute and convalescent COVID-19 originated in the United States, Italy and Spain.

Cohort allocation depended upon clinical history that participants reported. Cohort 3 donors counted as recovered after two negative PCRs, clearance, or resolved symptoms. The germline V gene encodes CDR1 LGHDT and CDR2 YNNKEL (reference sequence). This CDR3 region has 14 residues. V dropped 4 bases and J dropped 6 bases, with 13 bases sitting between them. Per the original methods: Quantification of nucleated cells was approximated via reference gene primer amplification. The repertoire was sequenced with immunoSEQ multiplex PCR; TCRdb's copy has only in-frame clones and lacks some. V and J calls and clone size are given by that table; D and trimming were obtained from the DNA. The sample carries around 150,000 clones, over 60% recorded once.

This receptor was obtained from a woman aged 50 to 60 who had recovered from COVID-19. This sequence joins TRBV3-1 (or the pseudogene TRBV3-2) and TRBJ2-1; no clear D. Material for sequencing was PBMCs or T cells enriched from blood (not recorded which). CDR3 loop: CASSPRSARNEQFF. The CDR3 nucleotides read TGTGCCAGCAGCCCGAGATCCGCCCGCAATGAGCAGTTCTTC.